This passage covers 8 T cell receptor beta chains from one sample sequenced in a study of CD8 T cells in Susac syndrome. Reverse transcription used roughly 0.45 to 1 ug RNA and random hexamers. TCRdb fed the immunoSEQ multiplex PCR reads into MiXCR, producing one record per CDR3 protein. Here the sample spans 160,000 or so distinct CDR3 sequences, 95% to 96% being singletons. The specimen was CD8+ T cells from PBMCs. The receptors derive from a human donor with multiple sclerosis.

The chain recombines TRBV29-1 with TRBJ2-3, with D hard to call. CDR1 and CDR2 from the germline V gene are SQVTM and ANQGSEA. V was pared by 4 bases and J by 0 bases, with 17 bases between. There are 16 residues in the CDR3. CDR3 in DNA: TGCAGCGTTGTGGTCTTTGGGCAGACTAGCACAGATACGCAGTATTTT. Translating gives CSVVVFGQTSTDTQYF.

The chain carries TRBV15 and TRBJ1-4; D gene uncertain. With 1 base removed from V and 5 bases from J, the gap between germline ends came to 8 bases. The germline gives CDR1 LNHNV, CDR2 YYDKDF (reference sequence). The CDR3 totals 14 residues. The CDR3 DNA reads TGTGCCACCAGCAGAGGAGGCTACAATGAAAAACTGTTTTTT. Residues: CATSRGGYNEKLFF.

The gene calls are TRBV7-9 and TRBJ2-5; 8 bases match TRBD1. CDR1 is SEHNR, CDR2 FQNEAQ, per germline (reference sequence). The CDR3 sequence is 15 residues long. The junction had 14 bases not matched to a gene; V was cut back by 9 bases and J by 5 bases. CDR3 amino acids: CASYTLQGDSETQYF. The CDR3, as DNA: TGTGCCAGTTACACGTTACAGGGGGATTCGGAGACCCAGTACTTC. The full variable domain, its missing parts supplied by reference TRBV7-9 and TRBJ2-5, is DTGVSQNPRHKITKRGQNVTFRCDPISEHNRLYWYRQTLGQGPEFLTYFQNEAQLEKSRLLSDRFSAERPKGSFSTLEIQRTEQGDSAMYLCASYTLQGDSETQYFGPGTRLLVL.

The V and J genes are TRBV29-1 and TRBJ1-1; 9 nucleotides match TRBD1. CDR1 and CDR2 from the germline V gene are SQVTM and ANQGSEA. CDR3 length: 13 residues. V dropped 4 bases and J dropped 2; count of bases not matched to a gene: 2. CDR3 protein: CSVVGQGNTEAFF. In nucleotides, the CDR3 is TGCAGCGTTGTGGGACAGGGTAACACTGAAGCTTTCTTT.

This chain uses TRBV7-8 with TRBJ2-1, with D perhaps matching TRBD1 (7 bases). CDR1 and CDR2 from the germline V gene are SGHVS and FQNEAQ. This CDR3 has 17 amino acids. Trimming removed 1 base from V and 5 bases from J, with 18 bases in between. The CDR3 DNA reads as TGTGCCAGCAGCTTAGACCCGACAGGGAGGTTGGACAATGAGCAGTTCTTC. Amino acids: CASSLDPTGRLDNEQFF.

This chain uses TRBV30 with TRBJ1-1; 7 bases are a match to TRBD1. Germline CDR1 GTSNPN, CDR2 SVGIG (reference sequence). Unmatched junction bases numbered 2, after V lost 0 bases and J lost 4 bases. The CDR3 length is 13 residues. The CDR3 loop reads CAWSVRQGTEAFF. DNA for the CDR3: TGTGCCTGGAGTGTGAGACAGGGCACTGAAGCTTTCTTT. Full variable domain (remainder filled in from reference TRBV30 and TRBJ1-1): SQTIHQWPATLVQPVGSPLSLECTVEGTSNPNLYWYRQAAGRGLQLLFYSVGIGQISSEVPQNLSASRPQDRQFILSSKKLLLSDSGFYLCAWSVRQGTEAFFGQGTRLTVV.

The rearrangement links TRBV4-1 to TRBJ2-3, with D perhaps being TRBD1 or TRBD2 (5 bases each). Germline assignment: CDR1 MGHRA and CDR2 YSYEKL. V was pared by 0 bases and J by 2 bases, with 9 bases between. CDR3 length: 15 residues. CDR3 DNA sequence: TGCGCCAGCAGCCAAGATCTGGGGGACACAGATACGCAGTATTTT. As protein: CASSQDLGDTDTQYF.

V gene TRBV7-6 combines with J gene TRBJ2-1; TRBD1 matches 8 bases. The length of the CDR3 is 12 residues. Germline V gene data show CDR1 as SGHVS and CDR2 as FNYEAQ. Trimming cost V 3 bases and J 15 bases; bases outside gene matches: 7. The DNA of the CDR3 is TGTGCCAGCAGCTTGCCAGGGGGCGCAGGGTTCTTC. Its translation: CASSLPGGAGFF.